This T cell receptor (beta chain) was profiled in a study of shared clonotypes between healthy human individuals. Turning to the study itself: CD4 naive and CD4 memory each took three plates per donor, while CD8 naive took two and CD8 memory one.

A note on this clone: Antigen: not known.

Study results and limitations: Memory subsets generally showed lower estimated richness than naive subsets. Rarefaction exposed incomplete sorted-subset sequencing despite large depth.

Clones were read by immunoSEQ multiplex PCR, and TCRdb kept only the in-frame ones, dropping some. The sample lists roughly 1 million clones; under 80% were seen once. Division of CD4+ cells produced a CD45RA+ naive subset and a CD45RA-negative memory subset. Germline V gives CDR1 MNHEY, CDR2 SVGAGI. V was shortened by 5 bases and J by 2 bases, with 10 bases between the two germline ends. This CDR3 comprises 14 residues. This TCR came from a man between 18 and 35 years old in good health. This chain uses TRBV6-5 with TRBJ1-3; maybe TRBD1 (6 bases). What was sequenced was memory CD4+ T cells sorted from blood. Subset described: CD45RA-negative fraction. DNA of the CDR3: TGTGCCAGCAGTCAGGGGAAGACTGGAAACACCATATATTTT. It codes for CASSQGKTGNTIYF.